A single sample gave rise to the 24 T cell receptor beta chains below, sequenced in a study of cytomegalovirus exposure and HLA in healthy donors. PCR primers comprised 60 Vbeta and 13 Jbeta primers. Libraries were prepared by immunoSEQ multiplex PCR; TCRdb keeps only in-frame clonotypes and omits some of them. The sample carries about 130,000 clones, approximately 82% recorded once. Sequenced input: PBMCs. These receptors were taken from a boy aged 2 to 10 in good health and CMV-seronegative.

There are a few counts of this clone. The rearrangement links TRBV4-3 to TRBJ1-1; D uncertain. The CDR3 is 17 amino acids. CDR1 and CDR2 (germline): LGHNA, YSLEER. Trimming shortened V by 3 bases and J by 1 base, and 18 bases separated the two germline ends. The CDR3 sequence is CASSHTPAGAPNTEAFF. DNA for the CDR3: TGCGCCAGCAGCCATACTCCCGCGGGCGCCCCGAACACTGAAGCTTTCTTT.

CDR3 DNA sequence: TGCGCCAGCAGCCAAGAGCACAGGTCGTACACCGGGGAGCTGTTTTTT. This translates into CASSQEHRSYTGELFF. The chain carries TRBV4-3 and TRBJ2-2; D perhaps matches TRBD1 (5 bases). The CDR3 is 16 amino acids. CDR1 and CDR2 from the germline V gene are LGHNA and YSLEER. V was clipped by 0 bases and J by 3 bases, with 11 bases between them.

The chain employs TRBV14 and TRBJ1-1; D remains ambiguous. V was trimmed by 4 bases and J by 0 bases, leaving 9 bases between them. Per germline, CDR1 SGHDN and CDR2 FVKESK. CDR3 length equals 14 residues. For the CDR3, the DNA is TGTGCCAGCAGCCCTACTGCATTGAACACTGAAGCTTTCTTT. This sequence encodes CASSPTALNTEAFF.

J is TRBJ2-7 and V is TRBV19, with TRBD2 matching over 14 bases. V was pared by 3 bases and J by 4 bases, with 11 bases of the junction left unmatched. This CDR3 comprises 18 residues. CDR1 LNHDA and CDR2 SQIVND come from the germline V gene (reference sequence). The CDR3 DNA sequence: TGTGCCAGTAGTATCTCGGGACTAGCGGGGGCGAACATGTACGAGCAGTACTTC. Protein: CASSISGLAGANMYEQYF.

The chain joins TRBV30 to TRBJ1-1, with a tentative D call TRBD1 (5 bases). Germline assignment: CDR1 GTSNPN and CDR2 SVGIG (reference sequence). The CDR3 is 13 residues long. V was pared by 4 bases and J by 1 base, with 10 bases between. The CDR3 DNA sequence: TGTGCCTGGATAGACAGCCCGAACACTGAAGCTTTCTTT. Amino acid sequence: CAWIDSPNTEAFF.

The chain has TRBV10-3 and TRBJ2-6; D unclear. From germline, CDR1 is ENHRY and CDR2 SYGVKD. The CDR3 has 12 amino acids. V lost 11 bases and J 1 base, leaving 6 bases between the germline ends. The CDR3 sequence is CAFRSGANVLTF. The CDR3 nucleotides are TGTGCCTTCCGGTCTGGGGCCAACGTCCTGACTTTC.

V is TRBV18 and J is TRBJ1-5; 8 nucleotides align to TRBD1. The CDR3 consists of 15 residues. Germline trimming cut 5 bases from V and 6 bases from J; bases unmatched to any gene: 9. CDR1 KGHSH and CDR2 LQKENI come from the germline V gene. This chain's CDR3 is CASSGQGEGIQPQHF. The CDR3, as DNA: TGTGCCAGCTCAGGACAGGGAGAGGGGATTCAGCCCCAGCATTTT.

CDR3 nucleotides: TGCGCCAGCAGCCAAGTTGGGGAGGGTACCGATGAGCAGTTCTTC. Encoded protein: CASSQVGEGTDEQFF. V gene TRBV4-1 combines with J gene TRBJ2-1; 7 nucleotides line up with TRBD2. This CDR3 is 15 amino acids long. The germline CDR1 and CDR2 sequences are MGHRA and YSYEKL. V was clipped by 1 base and J by 8 bases; unmatched bases: 8.

The chain uses TRBV7-8 and TRBJ1-1; D may be TRBD1 (6 bases). Germline values: CDR1 SGHVS, CDR2 FQNEAQ. The CDR3 runs to 15 residues. V lost 5 bases to trimming and J lost 5 bases, with 18 bases between them. This CDR3 is CASSLGDGGGTEAFF. CDR3 sequence (DNA): TGTGCCAGCAGCCTGGGGGATGGGGGCGGAACTGAAGCTTTCTTT.

This chain links TRBV23-1 with TRBJ2-3; D is uncertain. TRBV23-1 belongs to the ORF category, with a function that is uncertain. V lost 9 bases, J lost 5 bases, and 36 bases lay in between. The CDR3 is made up of 20 amino acids. This CDR3 is CASPSVKSVLEALKEDTQYF. DNA of the CDR3: TGCGCCAGTCCTTCGGTCAAGTCGGTCCTAGAGGCCTTGAAGGAAGATACGCAGTATTTT.

The genes are TRBV7-9 and TRBJ1-2; possible D gene TRBD1, 6 bases. The CDR3 covers 15 residues. Trimming left V 5 bases short and J 4 bases short, with 17 bases between. Germline values: CDR1 SEHNR, CDR2 FQNEAQ (reference sequence). The CDR3 DNA follows: TGTGCCAGCAGCAGATACAGGGACTATGGCTATGGCTACACCTTC. Its protein is CASSRYRDYGYGYTF.

This clone was recorded a few times. The chain is built from TRBV21-1 and TRBJ2-7; the D call of TRBD1 is as the table states it, not checked on the DNA. TRBV21-1 corresponds to a pseudogene. This CDR3 region has 16 residues. As DNA, the CDR3 is TGTGCCAGCAGCAAGCAGGGAACAGAATCCTCCTACGAGCAGTACGTC. Its translation is CASSKQGTESSYEQYV.

This clone was seen a few times. The rearrangement links TRBV27 to TRBJ1-1; 7 nucleotides agree with TRBD1. The length of the CDR3 is 14 residues. Per the germline V gene, CDR1 is MNHEY and CDR2 is SMNVEV (reference sequence). Trimming took 4 bases from V and 1 from J; bases not matched to a gene: 3. Written as DNA, the CDR3 is TGTGCCAGCAGTTCGGACAGGAAGAACACTGAAGCTTTCTTT. Translation gives CASSSDRKNTEAFF.

This chain joins TRBV6-4 and TRBJ2-6; possible D gene TRBD2, 5 bases. Germline V gene sequence: CDR1 MRHNA, CDR2 SNTAGT. Trimming cost V 5 bases and J 4 bases, with 12 bases left between them. The length of the CDR3 is 15 residues. Written as DNA, the CDR3 is TGTGCCAGCAGTTTGGAGGCAGCCGGGGCCAACGTCCTGACTTTC. Translation gives CASSLEAAGANVLTF.

This chain uses TRBV7-8 with TRBJ2-3, with 13 bases aligning to TRBD2. V lost 5 bases and J lost 4; bases outside the gene matches: 9. There are 17 residues in the CDR3. CDR1 and CDR2 from the germline V gene are SGHVS and FQNEAQ. CDR3 DNA sequence: TGTGCCAGCAGCCCCCCTGGACTAGCGGGGGAGGCAGATACGCAGTATTTT. Protein: CASSPPGLAGEADTQYF.

Of note for this clone: An end of the junction differs from the germline gene, which may be a read error. The J gene is TRBJ2-7, the V gene TRBV7-3; 8 bases map to TRBD1. Germline CDR1 SGHTA, CDR2 FQGTGA. This CDR3 has 14 residues. The CDR3 nucleotides are TGTGCCAGCAGCACAAACTGGGACAGGACCCGAGGGGTCTTC. Translation gives CASSTNWDRTRGVF.

V is TRBV9 and J is TRBJ1-1; no reliable D call. The CDR3 is made up of 13 amino acids. The germline V and J ends were trimmed by 3 bases and 4 bases, with 10 bases remaining between them. Germline CDR1 SGDLS, CDR2 YYNGEE. CDR3 DNA: TGTGCCAGCAGCGGTAAGATGAGCACTGAAGCTTTCTTT. It translates to CASSGKMSTEAFF.

The V call is TRBV15, the J call TRBJ1-5; the D is unclear. Germline V gene sequence: CDR1 LNHNV, CDR2 YYDKDF (reference sequence). V was trimmed by 1 base and J by 11 bases, leaving 9 bases between them. This CDR3 contains 12 residues. The DNA for the CDR3 is TGTGCCACCAGCAGAGGGGGAGGAGCCCAGCATTTT. Protein: CATSRGGGAQHF.

The V call is TRBV6-1, the J call TRBJ2-5; the D gene is possibly TRBD2 (7 bases). Deletions cut 4 bases from V and 5 bases from J, with 17 bases between. Germline CDR1 and CDR2: MNHNS and SASEGT. The CDR3 is made up of 15 amino acids. CDR3 DNA sequence: TGTGCCAGCAGTGCCCTCGTGGGGGGGCAGGAGACCCAGTACTTC. This sequence encodes CASSALVGGQETQYF.

The V gene is TRBV6-4, the J gene TRBJ2-1, with 10 bases lining up with TRBD2. The V segment lost 5 bases and the J segment 2 bases; nucleotides outside the gene matches: 3. The germline V gene encodes CDR1 MRHNA and CDR2 SNTAGT. The CDR3 runs 15 residues. The CDR3 nucleotides read TGTGCCAGCAGTCAAGGACTAGCGGCCTACAATGAGCAGTTCTTC. This translates into CASSQGLAAYNEQFF.

This chain connects TRBV20-1 to TRBJ1-2; 7 bases agree with TRBD1. The trim removed 8 bases at V and 9 bases at J, leaving 9 bases unmatched. Germline V gene data show CDR1 as DFQATT and CDR2 as SNEGSKA (reference sequence). The CDR3 consists of 11 residues. The CDR3, as DNA: TGCAGTCCCGGACAGGCCGACAGCTACACCTTC. Encoded protein: CSPGQADSYTF.

The chain joins TRBV19 to TRBJ2-7, with 11 nucleotides matching TRBD1. This CDR3 has 14 residues. Germline CDR1 reads LNHDA; CDR2 reads SQIVND (reference sequence). V was pared by 5 bases and J by 3 bases, with 3 bases of the junction left unmatched. This CDR3 reads CASSPGQGGYEQYF. CDR3 coding DNA: TGTGCCAGTAGTCCGGGACAGGGGGGCTACGAGCAGTACTTC.

V gene TRBV7-8 combines with J gene TRBJ1-5; a possible D gene is TRBD1 (5 bases). CDR3 length: 14 amino acids. Germline V lookup: CDR1 SGHVS, CDR2 FQNEAQ. Trimming stripped 0 bases from V and 7 bases from J, with 10 bases between. The CDR3 DNA follows: TGTGCCAGCAGCTTAGCGGAGGGGCGGCAGCCCCAGCATTTT. Protein sequence: CASSLAEGRQPQHF.

The chain employs TRBV21-1 and TRBJ1-1. TRBV21-1 is given as a pseudogene. The CDR3 is 20 amino acids. The CDR3 bases are TGTGCCAGCAGCAAAAAGGGAGAGGAAGGGTCAAAATACATGAACACTGAAGCTTTCTTT. Protein product: CASSKKGEEGSKYMNTEAFF.